This T cell receptor beta chain comes out of a study of blood T cell repertoires in COVID-19. Overall study: Sites in the United States, Italy and Spain provided acute and convalescent COVID-19 samples. Nucleic acid was either cDNA or gDNA, and it came from T cells, B-cell-depleted T cells, or PBMCs.

This clone appeared a single time. Trimming at V came to 4 bases and at J to 4 bases, leaving 8 bases not matched to a gene. CDR1 and CDR2 (germline): SGHNT, YYREEE (reference sequence). The CDR3 is made up of 15 amino acids. Authors' data handling: Reference gene primer amplification in the assay estimated nucleated cell counts. The assay was immunoSEQ multiplex PCR, and TCRdb's table has in-frame clones only and misses some. V and J calls and clone size are given by that table; D and trimming were obtained from the DNA. The repertoire consists of roughly 100,000 clones, with 70% to 85% occurring once and the leading ten covering around 9.6%.

The sequenced sample was peripheral blood. The chain couples TRBV5-4 to TRBJ2-7; 10 bases are a match to TRBD1. The clonotype comes from a man in his sixties with active or convalescent COVID-19. The CDR3 DNA follows: TGTGCCAGCAGCGCAAAGACAGGGGGCAAGTACGAGCAGTACTTC. Its protein product is CASSAKTGGKYEQYF.